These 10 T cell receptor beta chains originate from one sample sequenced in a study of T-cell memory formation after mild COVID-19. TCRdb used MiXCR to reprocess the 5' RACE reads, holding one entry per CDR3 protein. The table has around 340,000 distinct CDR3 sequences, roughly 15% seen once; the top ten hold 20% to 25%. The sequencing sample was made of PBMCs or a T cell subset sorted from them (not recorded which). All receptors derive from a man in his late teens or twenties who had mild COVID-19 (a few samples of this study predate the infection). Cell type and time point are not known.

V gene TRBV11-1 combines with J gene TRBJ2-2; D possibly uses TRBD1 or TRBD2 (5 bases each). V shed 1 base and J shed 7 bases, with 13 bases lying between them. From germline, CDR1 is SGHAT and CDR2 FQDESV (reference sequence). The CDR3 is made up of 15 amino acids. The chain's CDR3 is CASSLGDRWHGELFF. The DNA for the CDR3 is TGTGCCAGCAGCTTAGGGGACCGTTGGCACGGGGAGCTGTTTTTT.

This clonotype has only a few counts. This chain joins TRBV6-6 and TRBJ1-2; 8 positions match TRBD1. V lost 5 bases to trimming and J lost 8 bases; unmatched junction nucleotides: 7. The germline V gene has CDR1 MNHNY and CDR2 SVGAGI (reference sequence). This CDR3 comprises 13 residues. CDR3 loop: CASSTTGGRGYTF. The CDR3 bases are TGTGCCAGCAGTACCACAGGGGGTCGGGGCTACACCTTC.

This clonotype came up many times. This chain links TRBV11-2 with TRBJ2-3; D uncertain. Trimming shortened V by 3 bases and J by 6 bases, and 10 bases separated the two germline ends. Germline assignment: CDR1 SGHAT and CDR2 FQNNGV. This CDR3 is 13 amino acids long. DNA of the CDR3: TGTGCCAGCAGCTTGGCGTACCTGGATACGCAGTATTTT. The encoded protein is CASSLAYLDTQYF.

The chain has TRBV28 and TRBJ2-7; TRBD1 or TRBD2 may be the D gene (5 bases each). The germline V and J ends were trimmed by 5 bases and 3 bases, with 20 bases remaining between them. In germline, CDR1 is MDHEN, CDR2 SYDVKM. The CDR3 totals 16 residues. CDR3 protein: CASSPRGPRHLYEQYV. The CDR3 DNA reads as TGTGCCAGCAGTCCCCGGGGACCCCGGCACCTCTACGAGCAGTACGTC.

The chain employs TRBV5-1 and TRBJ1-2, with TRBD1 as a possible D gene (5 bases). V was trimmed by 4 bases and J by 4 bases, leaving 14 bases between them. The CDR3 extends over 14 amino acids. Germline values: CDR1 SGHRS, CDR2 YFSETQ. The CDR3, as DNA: TGCGCCAGCAGCCCGACGGGACCGCGCTATGGCTACACCTTC. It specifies CASSPTGPRYGYTF.

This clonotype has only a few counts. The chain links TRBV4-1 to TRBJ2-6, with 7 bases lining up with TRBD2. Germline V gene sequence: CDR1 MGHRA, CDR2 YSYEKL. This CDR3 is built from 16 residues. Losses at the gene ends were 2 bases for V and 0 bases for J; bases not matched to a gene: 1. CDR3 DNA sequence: TGCGCCAGCAGCCAATCGGGGGGCTCTGGGGCCAACGTCCTGACTTTC. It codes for CASSQSGGSGANVLTF.

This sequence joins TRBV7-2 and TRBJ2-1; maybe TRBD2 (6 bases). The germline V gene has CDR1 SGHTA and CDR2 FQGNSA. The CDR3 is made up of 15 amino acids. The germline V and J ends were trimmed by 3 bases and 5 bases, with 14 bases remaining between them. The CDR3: CASSFRLGLDNEQFF. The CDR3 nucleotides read TGTGCCAGCAGCTTCCGACTAGGTCTCGACAATGAGCAGTTCTTC.

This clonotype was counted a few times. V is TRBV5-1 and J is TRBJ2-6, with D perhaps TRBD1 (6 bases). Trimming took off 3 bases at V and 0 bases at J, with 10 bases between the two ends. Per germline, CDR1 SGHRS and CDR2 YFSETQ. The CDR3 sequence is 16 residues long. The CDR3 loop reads CASSSHRASGANVLTF. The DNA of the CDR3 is TGCGCCAGCAGCTCCCACAGGGCCTCTGGGGCCAACGTCCTGACTTTC.

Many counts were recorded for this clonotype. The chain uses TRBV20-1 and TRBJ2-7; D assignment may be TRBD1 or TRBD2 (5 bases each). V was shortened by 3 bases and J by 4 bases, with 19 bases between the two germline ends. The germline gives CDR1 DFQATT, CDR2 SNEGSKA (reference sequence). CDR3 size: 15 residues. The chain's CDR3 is CSASARDGPMYEQYV. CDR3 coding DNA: TGCAGTGCTAGTGCCCGGGACGGTCCGATGTACGAGCAGTACGTC.

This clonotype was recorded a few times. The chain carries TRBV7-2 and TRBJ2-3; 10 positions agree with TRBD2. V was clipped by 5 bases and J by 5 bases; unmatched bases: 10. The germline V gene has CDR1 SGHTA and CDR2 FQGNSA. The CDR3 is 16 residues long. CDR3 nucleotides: TGTGCCAGCAGCCCCCCCTGGGCTAGCGGGGGAGATACGCAGTATTTT. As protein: CASSPPWASGGDTQYF.